The entry below describes one TCR beta chain. Its antigen is as yet unknown. Using its own MiXCR run on the reads, TCRdb lists one record per CDR3 protein. The sample includes under 450,000 distinct CDR3 sequences, 34% seen only once; the top ten take roughly 13%. V was cut by 1 base and J by 14 bases, with 9 bases left in between. The CDR3 is 11 residues long. Per the germline V gene, CDR1 is SGHTA and CDR2 is FQGNSA. This sample is drawn from a study of T cell repertoires in cytomegalovirus infection. Study-level background: Epitope selection comprised recently identified HLA-C-restricted CMV epitopes and well-studied HLA-B-restricted CMV epitopes. Public TCR beta signatures marked donors with CMV infection and the matching HLA. Whole-study findings and limits: Totalled public TCR beta family frequency picked out people who carried CMV plus the relevant HLA. In two of eight donors, the top clonotype was HLA-C-restricted CMV-specific.

This sample comprised cultured PBMCs, obtained from culture after CMV antigen stimulation. The receptor was derived from a human donor in good health (CMV status not recorded). Some clones in this sample may be carry-over from other donors' samples. The chain joins TRBV7-2 to TRBJ2-1; weak D call: TRBD1 (5 bases). The CDR3 DNA is TGTGCCAGCAGCTTAGGGGGCCTGGAGTTCTTC. It is translated as CASSLGGLEFF.